Sequencing of this TCR beta chain was carried out in a study of blood T cell repertoires in COVID-19. Study in general: Samples came from the United States, Italy and Spain, spanning acute and convalescent COVID-19. PBMCs, B-cell-depleted T cells, or T cells were the source of the cDNA or gDNA that made up the material.

This clone was detected only a few times. In the source study's methods: Nucleated cell counts were estimated from reference gene primer amplification. Assay used: immunoSEQ multiplex PCR; TCRdb lists only in-frame clones, some missing. The V and J calls and clone size come from that table; D and trimming were worked out from the DNA. The data hold about 120,000 clones, with 85% observed a single time. Per germline, CDR1 MGHRA and CDR2 YSYEKL. V lost 0 bases to trimming and J lost 3 bases; unmatched junction nucleotides: 1. This CDR3 spans 15 amino acids. V is TRBV4-1 and J is TRBJ2-7, with 11 bases lining up with TRBD2. This TCR was sampled from a man aged 80 or over with active or convalescent COVID-19. Sequencing input: peripheral blood. CDR3 in amino acids: CASSQDGTSGYEQYF. For the CDR3, the DNA is TGCGCCAGCAGCCAAGACGGGACTAGCGGCTACGAGCAGTACTTC.